This TCR beta chain was found in a study of breast tumors, draining lymph nodes, adjacent tissues. The length of the CDR3 is 16 residues. Trimming removed 0 bases from V and 8 bases from J, with 13 bases in between. Looked up from germline, CDR1 is KGHDR and CDR2 is SFDVKD. Worth noting for this clonotype: Antigen unknown.

Overall study results and limits: The lymph node origin of tumor T cells was framed as consistent with a hypothesis, not demonstrated. Tumor repertoires ranked between lymph nodes and nontumor tissue in diversity, with V and J gene preferences. Findings are consistent with lymph node origin and intratumoral expansion of most tumor T cells.

From the multiplex PCR reads, TCRdb called clonotypes with MiXCR, one entry per CDR3 protein. Of about 15,000 distinct CDR3 sequences in the sample, roughly 46% were seen once. Sequenced sample: tumor-adjacent breast tissue. The receptor was isolated from a female donor with breast cancer. Some clones in this sample may be carry-over from other donors' samples. This sequence joins TRBV24-1 and TRBJ1-6; no definite D call. CDR3 sequence reads: CATSDLIPESYSPLHF. The CDR3 DNA sequence: TGTGCCACCAGTGATTTGATTCCAGAATCTTATTCACCCCTCCACTTT.